Sequencing of this T cell receptor (beta chain) was carried out in a study of early T cells in non-severe SARS-CoV-2 infection (dated by TCRdb to about 2021). With respect to the entire study: Because TCR sequencing was done on bulk RNA from unsorted whole blood, the alpha and beta chains could not be paired. Findings and caveats that apply to the study as a whole: VDJdb matching was skewed toward anti-spike CD8 responses and likely underestimated virus-specific expansions by missing private and CD4 specificities.

This clonotype was recorded at least ten times. Its antigen is currently not known. No clone much larger than this one lies a single base away; base qualities are absent. The germline V gene encodes CDR1 MNHEY and CDR2 SMNVEV (reference sequence). CDR3 length: 16 amino acids, cysteine to phenylalanine. Only the CDR3 portion is preserved as DNA: 48 bases, with reading frame beginning at the first base. V has 0 bases trimmed and J has 1 base trimmed; junction bases matching no gene number 5. Libraries were constructed by 5' RACE. TCRdb records NextSeq 500 as the sequencer. In the TCR library protocol, unique molecular identifiers were attached to individual cDNA molecules to correct for PCR bias and sequencing error. TCR alpha and beta chains were both sequenced, and the abundances of alpha and beta sequences in each sample were closely correlated with each other. On the study's bioinformatics: Decombinator V4 was used to annotate the V gene, J gene and CDR3 of the TCR sequences. TCRs were defined as expanded if a significant change between any two time points was detected under a Poisson model with p below 0.0001. TCR abundances were normalised to the total number of TCRs sequenced per sample and expressed as counts per million. TRAV1-2 paired with TRAJ12, TRAJ20 or TRAJ33 defined MAIT TCRs, while TRAV10 paired with TRAJ18 defined iNKT TCRs. A search of VDJdb, accessed on 1 November 2021, was run for TCRs annotated to CMV, EBV and SARS-CoV-2, with TCRs annotated for multiple antigens excluded. Starting from the raw public reads, TCRdb applied fastp trimming at Q25, assembled clones with MiXCR and retained in-frame beta chains. Entries are consolidated by CDR3 protein sequence, retaining the most common genes and DNA. The V and J calls reflect TCRdb's pipeline rather than the authors' work. Here the sample has 75,000 to 80,000 distinct CDR3 sequences; less than 20% occur a single time. The ten biggest clones cover 12% of the sample.

This was a case-control study nested in a cohort of healthcare workers in London, UK, who had nasopharyngeal swab PCR tests and blood samples taken every week. Healthcare workers were recruited between 23 and 31 March 2020, during the week of the UK lockdown, and were followed weekly for up to 16 weeks. The material sequenced was whole blood. The origin of this receptor is an adult who was a healthcare worker with PCR-confirmed SARS-CoV-2 infection or an uninfected control (not recorded which). The receptor chain draws on TRBV27 and TRBJ2-7, with 8 central nucleotides matching TRBD2. The CDR3 protein: CASSLSSGTLSYEQYF. The nucleotides are TGTGCCAGCAGTTTATCTAGCGGGACTCTATCCTACGAGCAGTACTTC.